This paragraph reports one T cell receptor beta chain. The antigen remains unidentified. This specimen belongs to a study of a mutant IDH1 vaccine in newly diagnosed glioma. Study-level background: Averaging 40.4 years of age, treated patients were approximately 62% male and about 38% female. Receipt of radiotherapy, temozolomide, or both preceded the study, and most received both. Study-wide points: Vaccine-induced responses were seen in about 95% of patients, spanning several MHC alleles. With respect to changes in top peripheral T cell clonotypes, pseudoprogression seemed unrelated.

The method was immunoSEQ multiplex PCR; TCRdb's version includes in-frame clones alone and lacks a portion of them. The sample yields roughly 86,000 clones, about 80% seen once. Germline V gene lookup returns CDR1 MNHEY and CDR2 SMNVEV (reference sequence). The CDR3 consists of 15 residues. V gave up 6 bases and J gave up 8 bases; unmatched junction bases: 10. Time point specified: baseline, week 1 (first vaccination visit). Treatment described: pre-vaccination baseline after standard-of-care therapy. The J gene is TRBJ1-5, the V gene TRBV27; TRBD1 agrees at 10 bases. This TCR derives from a man in his forties with glioma. The specimen comprised PBMCs, sampled from a glioma patient treated with radiotherapy, temozolomide or both. The CDR3 protein is CASSPFRGQGEPQHF. The CDR3 DNA reads as TGTGCCAGCAGCCCCTTTCGTGGACAGGGGGAGCCCCAGCATTTT.